This entry lists 22 T cell receptor beta chains sequenced from one sample in a study of blood T cells in healthy people across ages. For the second PCR, which ran for about 7 to 11 cycles, a sample-barcoded 5' primer and a J-beta primer mix were used. A single record per CDR3 protein comes from TCRdb applying MiXCR to the 5' RACE reads. The sample consists of some 1.8 million distinct CDR3 sequences, approximately 40% of them appearing once. Specimen: blood. The receptors come from a human donor in good health.

This clonotype was observed a few times. A junction end diverges from the germline sequence, so it may reflect a read error. The V call is TRBV4-1, the J call TRBJ2-7; 9 bases match TRBD1. The germline gives CDR1 MGHRA, CDR2 YSYEKL. The CDR3 runs to 15 residues. This CDR3 is CASSQRGQGSYERYF. The CDR3 DNA follows: TGCGCCAGCAGCCAGAGAGGACAGGGGTCCTACGAGCGGTACTTC.

The genes are TRBV20-1 and TRBJ1-1; TRBD1 matches at 8 bases. CDR1 and CDR2 (germline): DFQATT, SNEGSKA (reference sequence). Trimming took 6 bases from V and 11 from J; bases not matched to a gene: 8. The CDR3 has 11 residues. CDR3 protein: CSADRVPVAFF. The DNA of the CDR3 is TGCAGTGCGGACAGGGTCCCGGTGGCTTTCTTT.

The chain recombines TRBV20-1 with TRBJ2-7, with D possibly being TRBD1 (5 bases). The germline V and J ends were trimmed by 0 bases and 1 base, with 16 bases remaining between them. The germline CDR1 and CDR2 sequences are DFQATT and SNEGSKA (reference sequence). The CDR3 totals 16 residues. CDR3 sequence: CSARDVRVRESYEQYF. In nucleotides, the CDR3 is TGCAGTGCTAGAGACGTTAGGGTCAGGGAATCCTACGAGCAGTACTTC.

Points on this clonotype: Compared with germline, one end of the junction differs, possibly owing to a read error. V usage is TRBV12-3 or TRBV12-4 and J usage is TRBJ2-3, with 8 bases that match TRBD1. The CDR3 length is 18 residues. As DNA, the CDR3 is TGTGCCAGCAGTTTAGCGCTGGGGCACAGGGGGAGAGGAGATGCGCAGTATTTT. Its protein product is CASSLALGHRGRGDAQYF.

CDR3 bases: TGCAGTGCTAGAGATCGGATCCCCTACGAGCAGTACTTC. Translated, it gives CSARDRIPYEQYF. V and J are TRBV20-1 and TRBJ2-7; D is undetermined. The V end lost 0 bases, the J end lost 2 bases, and 8 bases lay between the germline ends. The germline CDR1 and CDR2 sequences are DFQATT and SNEGSKA (reference sequence). The CDR3 is 13 residues long.

There are a few counts of this clonotype. The V call is TRBV7-2, the J call TRBJ2-6; weak D call: TRBD1 (5 bases). Germline assignment: CDR1 SGHTA and CDR2 FQGNSA. The ends were cut back, 1 base at V and 0 bases at J, with 13 bases in the middle. The length of the CDR3 is 18 residues. The DNA for the CDR3 is TGTGCCAGCAGCTTAGTGGGCCCAGGGTCCTCTGGGGCCAACGTCCTGACTTTC. It translates to CASSLVGPGSSGANVLTF.

The J gene is TRBJ1-2, the V gene TRBV2, with 7 bases lining up with TRBD1. Germline lookup yields CDR1 SNHLY and CDR2 FYNNEI. V dropped 10 bases and J dropped 2; count of bases not matched to a gene: 10. This CDR3 spans 14 amino acids. The CDR3 DNA is TGTGCCACCCTAACAGGGGCGCGAAACTATGGCTACACCTTC. It codes for CATLTGARNYGYTF.

This clonotype appeared a few times. V gene TRBV30 combines with J gene TRBJ1-2; no reliable D call. The CDR3 length is 19 residues. With 4 bases removed from V and 0 bases from J, the gap between germline ends came to 27 bases. Germline assignment: CDR1 GTSNPN and CDR2 SVGIG (reference sequence). This chain's CDR3 is CAWIVLDPQVIPSNYGYTF. In nucleotides, the CDR3 is TGTGCCTGGATTGTCCTGGACCCCCAGGTGATCCCTTCTAACTATGGCTACACCTTC. The whole variable domain, remainder taken from reference TRBV30 and TRBJ1-2, is SQTIHQWPATLVQPVGSPLSLECTVEGTSNPNLYWYRQAAGRGLQLLFYSVGIGQISSEVPQNLSASRPQDRQFILSSKKLLLSDSGFYLCAWIVLDPQVIPSNYGYTFGSGTRLTVV.

In regard to this clonotype: One junction end disagrees with the germline gene, perhaps due to a read error. V and J are TRBV20-1 and TRBJ1-5; D gene ambiguous. The CDR3 is 16 amino acids. The germline V gene encodes CDR1 DFQATT and CDR2 SNEGSKA (reference sequence). As DNA, the CDR3 is TGCAGCGCTAGAGTCCCAATTGTGAGGAGCAATCAGCCCCAGCATTTT. It specifies CSARVPIVRSNQPQHF.

The chain combines TRBV27 with TRBJ2-3; D is perhaps TRBD2 (6 bases). Deletions cut 2 bases from V and 5 bases from J, with 11 bases between. There are 14 residues in the CDR3. Per the germline V gene, CDR1 is MNHEY and CDR2 is SMNVEV (reference sequence). For the CDR3, the DNA is TGTGCCAGCAGTTTAGGCTATAGCGGAGATACGCAGTATTTT. This codes for CASSLGYSGDTQYF.

This clonotype was counted at least ten times. This sequence joins TRBV6-5 and TRBJ2-5; 8 bases fit TRBD2. The length of the CDR3 is 14 residues. V was clipped by 5 bases and J by 4 bases; unmatched bases: 6. Germline V lookup: CDR1 MNHEY, CDR2 SVGAGI. CDR3 nucleotide sequence: TGTGCCAGCAGTCCGGGACTAGTCGTAGAGACCCAGTACTTC. Translated: CASSPGLVVETQYF.

This clonotype was seen only a few times. The chain has TRBV20-1 and TRBJ2-3; possibly TRBD2 for D (6 bases). Germline lookup yields CDR1 DFQATT and CDR2 SNEGSKA (reference sequence). The CDR3 extends over 16 amino acids. Trimming took off 0 bases at V and 2 bases at J, with 15 bases between the two ends. CDR3 DNA: TGCAGTGCTAGAGATAGGAGGAGGGGTTTCACAGATACGCAGTATTTT. Residues: CSARDRRRGFTDTQYF.

This clonotype was recorded a few times. The chain uses TRBV12-3 or TRBV12-4 and TRBJ2-5; TRBD1 agrees at 8 bases. The J segment lost 5 bases and the V segment lost 6 bases, leaving 11 bases of the junction unmatched. CDR3 size: 15 residues. The CDR3 reads CASSRDRGGGETQYF. The DNA of the CDR3 is TGTGCCAGCAGCCGAGACAGGGGCGGAGGGGAGACCCAGTACTTC.

The V and J genes are TRBV12-3 or TRBV12-4 and TRBJ2-7; D gene unclear. The CDR3 has 12 residues. The V and J ends lost 6 bases and 3 bases respectively, with 9 bases between them. In nucleotides, the CDR3 is TGTGCCAGCAGCAAGGAGTTCTACGAGCAGTACTTC. Protein sequence: CASSKEFYEQYF.

The chain combines TRBV29-1 with TRBJ2-1, with 9 nucleotides matching TRBD1. The CDR3 covers 14 residues. V shed 7 bases, J shed 1 base, and the junction held 5 bases outside the gene matches. Germline V gene sequence: CDR1 SQVTM, CDR2 ANQGSEA. The chain's CDR3 is CSAEGQGSYNEQFF. CDR3 bases: TGCAGCGCCGAAGGACAGGGGTCCTACAATGAGCAGTTCTTC.

There are a few counts of this clonotype. The chain is built from TRBV5-1 and TRBJ2-3, with TRBD1 as a possible D gene (5 bases). V was clipped by 2 bases and J by 4 bases, with 8 bases between them. The germline V gene encodes CDR1 SGHRS and CDR2 YFSETQ. This CDR3 is built from 13 residues. CDR3: CASSFRAADTQYF. The CDR3 DNA sequence: TGCGCCAGCAGCTTCAGGGCCGCAGATACGCAGTATTTT.

In its sample, this clonotype was seen a few times. The chain couples TRBV27 to TRBJ2-7; TRBD2 matches 9 bases. Losses at the gene ends were 6 bases for V and 3 bases for J; bases not matched to a gene: 12. CDR1 and CDR2 (germline): MNHEY, SMNVEV (reference sequence). The CDR3 runs 16 residues. CDR3 residues: CASSLAGITALYEQYF. For the CDR3, the DNA is TGTGCCAGCAGCCTAGCGGGGATCACGGCCCTCTACGAGCAGTACTTC.

This clonotype was seen more than once but under ten times. At one boundary the junction diverges from the germline segment, which might be a read error. The chain employs TRBV7-9 and TRBJ1-1, with 7 positions matching TRBD1. Germline V gene data show CDR1 as SEHNR and CDR2 as FQNEAQ (reference sequence). The CDR3 is made up of 15 amino acids. CDR3 loop: CASTLGSTGITEAFF. The CDR3 DNA is TGTGCCAGCACCTTAGGTTCGACAGGGATCACTGAAGCTTTCTTT.

The J gene is TRBJ2-5, the V gene TRBV7-2; 7 nucleotides agree with TRBD2. Germline lookup yields CDR1 SGHTA and CDR2 FQGNSA. This CDR3 is built from 16 residues. V was clipped by 5 bases and J by 2 bases; unmatched bases: 11. CDR3 residues: CASSPGPAGTQETQYF. The CDR3 DNA is TGTGCCAGCAGCCCGGGCCCAGCGGGGACTCAAGAGACCCAGTACTTC.

The sample holds one count of this clonotype. The CDR3 sequence is CSATLDDWAQETQYF. DNA for the CDR3: TGCAGTGCCACACTTGACGATTGGGCCCAAGAGACCCAGTACTTC. The rearrangement links TRBV20-1 to TRBJ2-7, with no clear D. The J call could be wrong; TRBJ2-5 is a better fit for the DNA end. The CDR3 consists of 15 residues. Germline CDR1 and CDR2: DFQATT and SNEGSKA (reference sequence).

This chain connects TRBV15 to TRBJ2-7; TRBD1 matches 8 bases. The CDR3 sequence is 15 residues long. The germline V gene encodes CDR1 LNHNV and CDR2 YYDKDF (reference sequence). Germline trimming cut 2 bases from V and 1 base from J; bases unmatched to any gene: 4. The CDR3 nucleotides are TGTGCCACCAGCAGATACAGGGGGTCGTCCTACGAGCAGTACTTC. This gives the protein CATSRYRGSSYEQYF.

The chain is built from TRBV7-8 and TRBJ1-2, with unresolved D. V was clipped by 5 bases and J by 6 bases, with 19 bases between them. This CDR3 spans 15 amino acids. Germline CDR1 and CDR2: SGHVS and FQNEAQ. In DNA, the CDR3 is TGTGCCAGCAGCATAAGAGCACCTGTGGGTAATGGCTACACCTTC. The encoded protein is CASSIRAPVGNGYTF.